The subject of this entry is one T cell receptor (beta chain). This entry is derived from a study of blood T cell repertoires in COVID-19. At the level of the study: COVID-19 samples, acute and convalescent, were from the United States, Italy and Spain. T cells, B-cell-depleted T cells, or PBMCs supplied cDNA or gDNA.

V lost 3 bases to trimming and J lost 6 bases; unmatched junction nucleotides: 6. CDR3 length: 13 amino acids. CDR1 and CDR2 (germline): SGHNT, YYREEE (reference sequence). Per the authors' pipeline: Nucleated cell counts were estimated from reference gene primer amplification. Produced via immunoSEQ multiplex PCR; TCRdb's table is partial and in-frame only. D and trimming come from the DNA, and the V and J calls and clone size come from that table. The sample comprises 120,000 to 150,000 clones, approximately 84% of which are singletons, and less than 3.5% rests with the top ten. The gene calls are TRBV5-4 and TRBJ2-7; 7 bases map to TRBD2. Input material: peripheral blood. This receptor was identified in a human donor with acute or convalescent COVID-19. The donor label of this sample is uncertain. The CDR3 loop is CASSYGTTREQYV. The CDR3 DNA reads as TGTGCCAGCAGCTACGGGACTACCCGCGAGCAGTACGTC.